The 10 T cell receptor beta chains below come from one sample, sequenced in a study of cytomegalovirus exposure and HLA in healthy donors. Both 60 Vbeta primers and 13 Jbeta primers went into the PCR. Profiling relied on immunoSEQ multiplex PCR, and the TCRdb table lists in-frame clones only, not all of them. The table shows around 180,000 clones, with approximately 80% occurring only once. The source material was PBMCs. These receptors came from a man between 18 and 35 years old in good health and CMV-seronegative.

This rearrangement joins TRBV9 to TRBJ1-5; 7 bases agree with TRBD1. The length of the CDR3 is 14 residues. V shed 0 bases, J shed 10 bases, and the junction held 7 bases outside the gene matches. Per the germline V gene, CDR1 is SGDLS and CDR2 is YYNGEE. The CDR3 nucleotides read TGTGCCAGCAGCGTAGGAACAGGGGCCGAACCCCAGCATTTT. This encodes CASSVGTGAEPQHF.

This clone was found a few times. J is TRBJ2-5 and V is TRBV13, with D possibly matching TRBD2 (6 bases). The CDR3 length is 18 residues. Trimming stripped 4 bases from V and 0 bases from J, with 21 bases between. Germline values: CDR1 PRHDT, CDR2 FYEKMQ (reference sequence). CDR3 nucleotides: TGTGCCAGCAGCTCCAATCGAGGCCGGGGGAGCGACCAAGAGACCCAGTACTTC. Residues: CASSSNRGRGSDQETQYF.

The chain carries TRBV19 and TRBJ1-5; tentative D call: TRBD1 (5 bases). The V gene lost 1 base and the J gene lost 5 bases, with 9 bases spanning the gap. CDR3 length: 14 residues. Germline-derived CDR1 and CDR2 are LNHDA and SQIVND (reference sequence). CDR3 in amino acids: CASSIGGGYQPQHF. CDR3 sequence (DNA): TGTGCCAGTAGTATAGGGGGGGGATATCAGCCCCAGCATTTT.

For this clone: Additional DNA sequences in this sample encode the identical CDR3. The rearrangement links TRBV28 to TRBJ2-3; TRBD1 is a possible D gene (6 bases). Deletions cut 8 bases from V and 6 bases from J, with 18 bases between. CDR1 MDHEN and CDR2 SYDVKM come from the germline V gene. The CDR3 runs to 14 residues. CDR3 bases: TGTGCCAGCCGAACAGGGATGTCTGTCGATACGCAGTATTTT. Protein: CASRTGMSVDTQYF.

The chain links TRBV7-3 to TRBJ2-2; D remains unclear. Trimming pared 5 bases from V and 0 bases from J, leaving 13 bases between. Germline CDR1 SGHTA, CDR2 FQGTGA. The CDR3 loop spans 16 amino acids. The CDR3, as DNA: TGTGCCAGCAGCCCCTGGTCAGATGCGAACACCGGGGAGCTGTTTTTT. It is translated as CASSPWSDANTGELFF. Looking up the rest from reference TRBV7-3 and TRBJ2-2 gives the full variable domain: GAGVSQTPSNKVTEKGKYVELRCDPISGHTALYWYRQSLGQGPEFLIYFQGTGAADDSGLPNDRFFAVRPEGSVSTLKIQRTERGDSAVYLCASSPWSDANTGELFFGEGSRLTVL.

The chain employs TRBV11-2 and TRBJ2-2, with unresolved D. The CDR3 runs 14 residues. Deletions cut 1 base from V and 6 bases from J, with 9 bases between. CDR1 SGHAT and CDR2 FQNNGV come from the germline V gene. The CDR3 DNA sequence: TGTGCCAGCAGCTTAGGCCCCAGGTCCGGGGAGCTGTTTTTT. Protein sequence: CASSLGPRSGELFF.

The rearrangement uses TRBV28 and TRBJ2-7; D call uncertain. With 5 bases removed from V and 3 bases from J, the gap between germline ends came to 2 bases. This CDR3 is built from 10 residues. Germline V lookup: CDR1 MDHEN, CDR2 SYDVKM. CDR3 region: CASSRYEQYF. In nucleotides, the CDR3 is TGTGCCAGCAGTCGCTACGAGCAGTACTTC.

This chain uses TRBV10-3 with TRBJ2-1; 8 bases fit TRBD1. Per germline, CDR1 ENHRY and CDR2 SYGVKD. The CDR3 loop spans 12 amino acids. J was trimmed by 8 bases and V by 9 bases; bases with no gene match: 6. The CDR3 sequence is CAIRQGLDEQFF. The CDR3 coding sequence is TGTGCCATTCGACAGGGGCTGGATGAGCAGTTCTTC.

This chain links TRBV10-1 with TRBJ2-5; D gene ambiguous. There are 13 residues in the CDR3. Trimming shortened V by 5 bases and J by 5 bases, and 12 bases separated the two germline ends. The V gene's germline CDR1 is WNHNN and CDR2 SYGVQD (reference sequence). The CDR3 DNA sequence: TGCGCCAGCAGTTCCACACCTTGGGAGACCCAGTACTTC. It is translated as CASSSTPWETQYF.

V usage is TRBV29-1 and J usage is TRBJ1-2, with 7 bases matching TRBD1. The CDR3 spans 13 residues. The junction had 7 bases not matched to a gene; V was cut back by 4 bases and J by 5 bases. Germline assignment: CDR1 SQVTM and CDR2 ANQGSEA. CDR3 amino acids: CSVASGTEYGYTF. The CDR3 coding sequence is TGCAGCGTTGCTTCCGGGACAGAATATGGCTACACCTTC.